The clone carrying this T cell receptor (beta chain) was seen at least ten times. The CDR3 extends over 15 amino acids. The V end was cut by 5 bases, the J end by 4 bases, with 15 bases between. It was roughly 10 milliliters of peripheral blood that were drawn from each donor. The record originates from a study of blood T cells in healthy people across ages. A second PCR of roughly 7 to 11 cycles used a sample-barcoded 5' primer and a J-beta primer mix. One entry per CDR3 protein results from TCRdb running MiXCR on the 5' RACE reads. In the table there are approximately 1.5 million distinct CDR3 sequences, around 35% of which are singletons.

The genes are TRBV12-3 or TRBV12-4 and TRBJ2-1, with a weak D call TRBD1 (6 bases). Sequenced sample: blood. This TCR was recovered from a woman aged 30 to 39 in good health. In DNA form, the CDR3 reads TGTGCCAGCAGTCCCTATAGGGGGTCGTACAATGAGCAGTTCTTC. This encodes CASSPYRGSYNEQFF.